These T cell receptor beta chains were read from a single sample in a study of regulatory T cells in long-lasting Graves disease. Using its own MiXCR run on the multiplex PCR reads, TCRdb lists one record per CDR3 protein. The table has roughly 320,000 distinct CDR3 sequences, over 15% seen once; the top ten hold 30%. The same specimen was also included in a second study, on T cells in Graves' hyperthyroidism and ophthalmopathy.

The sequencing here drew on peripheral blood mononuclear cells (PBMCs), taken at new diagnosis, from a patient treated with antithyroid drugs. Every receptor here comes from a man in his forties or fifties with Graves disease. The CDR3 runs from the conserved cysteine through the conserved F or W. The order of the fields is CDR3 protein, V gene, J gene.

CDR3aa: CSVEVDGGQETQYF
v_gene: TRBV29-1
j_gene: TRBJ2-5

CDR3aa: CASSLSGGGYTDTQYF
v_gene: TRBV27
j_gene: TRBJ2-3

CDR3aa: CASSQGRSEQYF
v_gene: TRBV16
j_gene: TRBJ2-7

CDR3aa: CSARRTGLQPQHF
v_gene: TRBV20-1
j_gene: TRBJ1-5

CDR3aa: CASSRDQQETQYF
v_gene: TRBV7-3
j_gene: TRBJ2-5

CDR3aa: CASSYSPGQGRF
v_gene: TRBV6-5
j_gene: TRBJ2-7

CDR3aa: CPSGPGFNQPQHF
v_gene: TRBV12-5
j_gene: TRBJ1-5

CDR3aa: CASTLRAGFGRLFF
v_gene: TRBV27
j_gene: TRBJ1-4

CDR3aa: CASSWDSGAGELFF
v_gene: TRBV5-1
j_gene: TRBJ2-2

CDR3aa: CASSLGTDLNEKLFF
v_gene: TRBV12-3/TRBV12-4
j_gene: TRBJ1-4

CDR3aa: CASSSASLEGYTF
v_gene: TRBV11-3
j_gene: TRBJ1-2

CDR3aa: CATSDPRTSGKETQYF
v_gene: TRBV24-1
j_gene: -

CDR3aa: CASSPYRDSYEQYF
v_gene: TRBV4-1
j_gene: TRBJ2-7

CDR3aa: CASSPGGGGEQYF
v_gene: TRBV5-1
j_gene: TRBJ2-7

CDR3aa: CASSQDRGRGTEAFF
v_gene: TRBV11-3
j_gene: TRBJ1-1

CDR3aa: CASRAGTSNTGELFF
v_gene: TRBV2
j_gene: TRBJ2-2

CDR3aa: CASSLGGGPGAFF
v_gene: TRBV13
j_gene: TRBJ1-1

CDR3aa: CASSSRGIQETQYF
v_gene: TRBV12-3/TRBV12-4
j_gene: TRBJ2-5

CDR3aa: CASNPPGVNTGELFF
v_gene: TRBV2
j_gene: TRBJ2-2

CDR3aa: CASSSGQRNEKLFF
v_gene: TRBV11-1
j_gene: TRBJ1-4

CDR3aa: CASSNLRRGSTDTQYF
v_gene: TRBV7-2
j_gene: TRBJ2-3

CDR3aa: CASSLELIGPQIRNTGELFF
v_gene: TRBV5-1
j_gene: TRBJ2-2

CDR3aa: CASSLDGTDPERALF
v_gene: TRBV7-9
j_gene: TRBJ1-1

CDR3aa: CASSLDGPIYF
v_gene: TRBV6-1
j_gene: TRBJ1-3

CDR3aa: CVSSLVRDPVSTQYF
v_gene: TRBV11-3
j_gene: TRBJ2-5

CDR3aa: CASSLTRGADTGELFF
v_gene: TRBV7-8
j_gene: TRBJ2-2

CDR3aa: CASGLSLGYQETQYF
v_gene: TRBV12-3/TRBV12-4
j_gene: TRBJ2-5

CDR3aa: CSAPRLAGGNYNEQFF
v_gene: TRBV20-1
j_gene: TRBJ2-1

CDR3aa: CASSSPLAGGPGELFF
v_gene: TRBV5-1
j_gene: TRBJ2-2

CDR3aa: CASSHLYTGELFF
v_gene: TRBV3-1
j_gene: TRBJ2-2

CDR3aa: CASSFDLLAGGADTQYF
v_gene: TRBV5-1
j_gene: TRBJ2-3

CDR3aa: CSAREGGRDTEASF
v_gene: TRBV20-1
j_gene: TRBJ1-1